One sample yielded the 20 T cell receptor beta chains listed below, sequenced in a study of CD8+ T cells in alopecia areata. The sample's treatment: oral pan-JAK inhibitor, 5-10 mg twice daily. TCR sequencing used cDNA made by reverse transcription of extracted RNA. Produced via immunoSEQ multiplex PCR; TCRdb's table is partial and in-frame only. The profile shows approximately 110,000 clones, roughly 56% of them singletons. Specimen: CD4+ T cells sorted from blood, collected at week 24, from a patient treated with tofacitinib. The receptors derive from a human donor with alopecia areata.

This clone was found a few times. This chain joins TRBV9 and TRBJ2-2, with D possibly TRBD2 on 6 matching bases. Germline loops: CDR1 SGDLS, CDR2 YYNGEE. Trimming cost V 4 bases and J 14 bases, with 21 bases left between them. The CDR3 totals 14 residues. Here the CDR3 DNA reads TGTGCCAGCAGCCGGTTGGGGCCTCCGGGAGAACTGTTTTTT. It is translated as CASSRLGPPGELFF.

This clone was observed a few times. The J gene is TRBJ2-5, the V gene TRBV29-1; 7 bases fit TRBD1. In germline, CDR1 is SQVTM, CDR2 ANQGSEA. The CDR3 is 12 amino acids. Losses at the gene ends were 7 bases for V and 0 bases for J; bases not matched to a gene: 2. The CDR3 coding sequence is TGCAGCGCAGGACAGGACCAAGAGACCCAGTACTTC. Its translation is CSAGQDQETQYF.

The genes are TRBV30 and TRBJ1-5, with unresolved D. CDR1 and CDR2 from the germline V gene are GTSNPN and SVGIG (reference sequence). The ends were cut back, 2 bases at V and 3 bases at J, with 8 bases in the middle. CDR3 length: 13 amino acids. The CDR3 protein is CAWSFRFNQPQHF. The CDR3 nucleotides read TGTGCCTGGAGTTTTAGGTTCAATCAGCCCCAGCATTTT.

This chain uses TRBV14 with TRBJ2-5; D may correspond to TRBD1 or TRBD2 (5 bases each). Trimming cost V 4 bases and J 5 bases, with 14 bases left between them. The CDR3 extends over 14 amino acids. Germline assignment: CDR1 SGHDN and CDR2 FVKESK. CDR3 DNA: TGTGCCAGCAGCCCTAGCCTACCAGGGGAGACCCAGTACTTC. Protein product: CASSPSLPGETQYF.

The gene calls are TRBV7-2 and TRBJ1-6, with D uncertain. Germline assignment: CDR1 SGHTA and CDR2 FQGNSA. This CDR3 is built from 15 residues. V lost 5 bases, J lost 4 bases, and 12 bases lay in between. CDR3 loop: CASSPGRNYNSPLHF. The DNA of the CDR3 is TGTGCCAGCAGCCCCGGACGCAATTATAATTCACCCCTCCACTTT.

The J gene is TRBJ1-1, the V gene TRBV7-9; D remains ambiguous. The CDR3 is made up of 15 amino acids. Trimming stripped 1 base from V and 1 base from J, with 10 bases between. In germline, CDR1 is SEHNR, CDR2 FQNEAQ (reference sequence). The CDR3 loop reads CASSLGGIWNTEAFF. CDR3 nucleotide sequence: TGTGCCAGCAGCTTAGGCGGAATCTGGAACACTGAAGCTTTCTTT.

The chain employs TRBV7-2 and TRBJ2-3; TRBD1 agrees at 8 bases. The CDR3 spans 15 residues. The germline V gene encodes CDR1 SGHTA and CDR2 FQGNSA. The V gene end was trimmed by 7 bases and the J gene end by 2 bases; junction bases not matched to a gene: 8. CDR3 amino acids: CASTPRTGLTDTQYF. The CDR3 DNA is TGTGCCAGCACCCCTCGGACAGGGCTCACAGATACGCAGTATTTT.

The chain's CDR3 is CASSLRNYGYTF. The CDR3 DNA is TGTGCCAGCAGTTTGAGAAACTATGGCTACACCTTC. V usage is TRBV28 and J usage is TRBJ1-2; D gene unclear. Germline CDR1 is MDHEN and CDR2 is SYDVKM. Trimming left V 3 bases short and J 2 bases short, with 4 bases between. This CDR3 is built from 12 residues.

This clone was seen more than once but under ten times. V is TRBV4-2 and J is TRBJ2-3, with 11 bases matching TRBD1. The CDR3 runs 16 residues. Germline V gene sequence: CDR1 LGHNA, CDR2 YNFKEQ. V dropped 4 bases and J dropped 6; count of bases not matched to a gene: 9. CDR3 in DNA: TGTGCCAGCAGCCGAGGAGGACAGGGGGCTAGGGATACGCAGTATTTT. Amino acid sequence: CASSRGGQGARDTQYF.

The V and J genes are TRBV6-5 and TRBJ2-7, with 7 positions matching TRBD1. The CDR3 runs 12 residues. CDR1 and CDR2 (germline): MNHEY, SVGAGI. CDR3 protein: CAIQGPSYEQYF. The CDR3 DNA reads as TGTGCGATACAGGGGCCATCCTACGAGCAGTACTTC.

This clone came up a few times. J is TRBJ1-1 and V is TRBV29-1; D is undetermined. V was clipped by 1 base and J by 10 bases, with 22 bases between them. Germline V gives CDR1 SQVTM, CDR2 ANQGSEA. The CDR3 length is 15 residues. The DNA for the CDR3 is TGCAGCGTTGAAGTAGTCTTGGTCGGGTGGCTCGGAGCTTTCTTT. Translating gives CSVEVVLVGWLGAFF. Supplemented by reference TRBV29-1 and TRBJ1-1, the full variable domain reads SAVISQKPSRDICQRGTSLTIQCQVDSQVTMMFWYRQQPGQSLTLIATANQGSEATYESGFVIDKFPISRPNLTFSTLTVSNMSPEDSSIYLCSVEVVLVGWLGAFFGQGTRLTVV.

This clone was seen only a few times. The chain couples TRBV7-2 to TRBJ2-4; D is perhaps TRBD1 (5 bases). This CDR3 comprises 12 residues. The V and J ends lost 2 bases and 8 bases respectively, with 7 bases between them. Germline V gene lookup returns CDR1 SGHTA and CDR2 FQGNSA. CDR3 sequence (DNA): TGTGCCAGCAGCTTACCAGGGCACATTCAGTACTTC. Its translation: CASSLPGHIQYF.

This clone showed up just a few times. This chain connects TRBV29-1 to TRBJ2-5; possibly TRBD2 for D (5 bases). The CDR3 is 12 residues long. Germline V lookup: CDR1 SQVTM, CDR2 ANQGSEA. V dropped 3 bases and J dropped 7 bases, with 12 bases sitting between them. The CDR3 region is CSVELGVGTQYF. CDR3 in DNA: TGCAGCGTTGAGCTGGGAGTGGGGACCCAGTACTTC.

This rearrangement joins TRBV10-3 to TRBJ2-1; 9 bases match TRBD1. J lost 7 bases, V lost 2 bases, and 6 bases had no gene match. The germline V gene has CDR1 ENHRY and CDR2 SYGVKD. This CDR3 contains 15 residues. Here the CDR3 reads CAISEPGQGPNEQFF. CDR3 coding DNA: TGTGCCATCAGTGAGCCGGGACAGGGCCCAAATGAGCAGTTCTTC.

For the CDR3, the DNA is TGTGCCAGCAGTTTAGGCGGGGGGGGCACAGATACGCAGTATTTT. Protein product: CASSLGGGGTDTQYF. The chain recombines TRBV27 with TRBJ2-3; TRBD2 agrees at 9 bases. The CDR3 is 15 residues long. CDR1 and CDR2 (germline): MNHEY, SMNVEV (reference sequence). V trimming: 2 bases; J trimming: 1 base; junction bases outside the gene matches: 1.

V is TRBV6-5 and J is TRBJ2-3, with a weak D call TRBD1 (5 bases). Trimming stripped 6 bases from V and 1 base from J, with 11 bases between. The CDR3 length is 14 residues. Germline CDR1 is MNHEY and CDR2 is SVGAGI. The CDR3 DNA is TGTGCCAGCAGCCGACAGATTGGCACAGATACGCAGTATTTT. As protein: CASSRQIGTDTQYF.

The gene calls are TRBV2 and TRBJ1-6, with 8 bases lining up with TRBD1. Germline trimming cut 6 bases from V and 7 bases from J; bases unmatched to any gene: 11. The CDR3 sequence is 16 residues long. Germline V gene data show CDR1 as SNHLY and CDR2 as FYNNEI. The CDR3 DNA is TGTGCCAGCAGGACGAGAGCAGGGGGCCCAAATTCACCCCTCCACTTT. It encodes CASRTRAGGPNSPLHF.

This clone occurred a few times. The CDR3 sequence: CASSLAGVAYNEQFF. For the CDR3, the DNA is TGTGCCAGCTCTCTAGCGGGGGTTGCCTACAATGAGCAGTTCTTC. The V gene is TRBV18, the J gene TRBJ2-1, with TRBD2 matching over 10 bases. V lost 6 bases, J lost 2 bases, and 4 bases stayed unmatched. CDR3 length: 15 amino acids. CDR1 and CDR2 (germline): KGHSH, LQKENI.

The CDR3 region is CASSLAQRMGSEQFF. The DNA for the CDR3 is TGTGCCAGCAGCTTAGCCCAGCGGATGGGTAGTGAGCAGTTCTTC. V gene TRBV5-4 combines with J gene TRBJ2-1, with D maybe TRBD2 (5 bases). Trimming took 2 bases from V and 9 from J, leaving 18 bases between them. The CDR3 runs 15 residues. Per the germline V gene, CDR1 is SGHNT and CDR2 is YYREEE (reference sequence).

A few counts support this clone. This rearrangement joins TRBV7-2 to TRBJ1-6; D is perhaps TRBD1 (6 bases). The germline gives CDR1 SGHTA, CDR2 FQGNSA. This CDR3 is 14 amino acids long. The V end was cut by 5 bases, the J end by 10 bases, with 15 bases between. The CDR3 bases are TGTGCCAGCAGCCCCAGGGGAGTTGGATCACCCCTCCACTTT. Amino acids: CASSPRGVGSPLHF.